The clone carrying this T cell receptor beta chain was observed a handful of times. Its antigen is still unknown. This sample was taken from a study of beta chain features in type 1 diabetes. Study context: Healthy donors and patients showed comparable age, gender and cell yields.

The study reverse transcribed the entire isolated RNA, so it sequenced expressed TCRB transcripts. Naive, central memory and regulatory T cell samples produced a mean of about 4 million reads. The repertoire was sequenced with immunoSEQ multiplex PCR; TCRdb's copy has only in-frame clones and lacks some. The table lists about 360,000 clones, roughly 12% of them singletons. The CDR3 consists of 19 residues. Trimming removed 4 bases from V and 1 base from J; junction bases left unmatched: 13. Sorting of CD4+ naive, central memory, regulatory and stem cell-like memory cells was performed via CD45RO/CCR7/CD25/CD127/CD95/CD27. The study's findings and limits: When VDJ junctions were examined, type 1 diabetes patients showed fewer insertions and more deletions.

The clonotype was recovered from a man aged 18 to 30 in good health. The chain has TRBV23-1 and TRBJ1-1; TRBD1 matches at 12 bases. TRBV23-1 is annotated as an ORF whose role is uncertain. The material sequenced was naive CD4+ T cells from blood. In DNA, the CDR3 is TGCGCCAGCAGTCCCCGGGCTGGGACAGGGGGCCTTACGAACACTGAAGCTTTCTTT. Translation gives CASSPRAGTGGLTNTEAFF.